What follows describes a single T cell receptor beta chain. 60 Vbeta and 13 Jbeta primers were used in PCR. TCRdb's copy holds only in-frame clones and misses some; the assay was immunoSEQ multiplex PCR. This sample has under 150,000 clones; around 78% occur once, and the top ten carry 6.2%. This entry is derived from a study of cytomegalovirus exposure and HLA in healthy donors. Sequencing input: PBMCs. The receptor comes from a middle-aged woman in good health and CMV-seropositive.

CDR3: CASSIDRRKGTKQFF. As DNA, the CDR3 is TGTGCCAGTAGTATAGATCGACGAAAGGGGACAAAGCAGTTCTTC. V gene TRBV19 combines with J gene TRBJ2-1, with TRBD1 as a possible D gene (6 bases). The CDR3 runs to 15 residues. Trimming left V 0 bases short and J 11 bases short, with 17 bases between. CDR1 LNHDA and CDR2 SQIVND come from the germline V gene (reference sequence).